What follows are 27 T cell receptor beta chains derived from one specimen sequenced in a study of T cell responses to AZD1222 COVID-19 vaccine. Assay used: immunoSEQ multiplex PCR; TCRdb lists only in-frame clones, some missing. The top ten hold under 13% of the sample, which has just under 90,000 clones, just over 85% seen once. This specimen was peripheral blood, taken on day 0 of MenACWY control vaccination. These receptors came from an adult in good health.

V is TRBV6-2 or TRBV6-3 and J is TRBJ2-1; 13 bases fit TRBD2. J lost 2 bases, V lost 5 bases, and 6 bases had no gene match. This CDR3 contains 17 residues. CDR1 is MNHEY and CDR2 is SVGEGT in the germline V gene. CDR3 protein: CASSPRTSGGPYNEQFF. CDR3 coding DNA: TGTGCCAGCAGTCCCCGGACTAGCGGGGGCCCCTACAATGAGCAGTTCTTC.

The genes are TRBV19 and TRBJ1-5; 7 bases fit TRBD1. CDR1 is LNHDA and CDR2 is SQIVND in the germline V gene (reference sequence). V lost 6 bases to trimming and J lost 7 bases; unmatched junction nucleotides: 9. CDR3 size: 14 residues. The CDR3 region is CASRYEGATQPQHF. CDR3 sequence (DNA): TGTGCCAGTAGATACGAGGGGGCTACCCAGCCCCAGCATTTT.

The count of this clone is one. The chain links TRBV9 to TRBJ1-2; D uncertain. With 2 bases removed from V and 4 bases from J, the gap between germline ends came to 18 bases. The length of the CDR3 is 16 residues. The V gene's germline CDR1 is SGDLS and CDR2 YYNGEE. CDR3 nucleotide sequence: TGTGCCAGCAGCGTTTCGGAGGGAGACCCTTCCTATGGCTACACCTTC. Its protein product is CASSVSEGDPSYGYTF.

The V call is TRBV5-6, the J call TRBJ2-7; 8 nucleotides agree with TRBD1. The CDR3 length is 15 residues. V lost 3 bases to trimming and J lost 1 base; unmatched junction nucleotides: 6. Germline V gene lookup returns CDR1 SGHDT and CDR2 YYEEEE. CDR3 bases: TGTGCCAGCAGCTCGGACAGGGAGGATTCCTACGAGCAGTACTTC. It is translated as CASSSDREDSYEQYF.

In nucleotides, the CDR3 is TGTGCCAGCAGCCAGGCAGGGATGGGCACTGAAGCTTTCTTT. It specifies CASSQAGMGTEAFF. The rearrangement links TRBV4-2 to TRBJ1-1; D might be TRBD1 (5 bases). Trimming took off 3 bases at V and 4 bases at J, with 12 bases between the two ends. Germline CDR1 and CDR2: LGHNA and YNFKEQ. CDR3 length: 14 amino acids.

The chain is built from TRBV6-1 and TRBJ1-5; D not resolved. This CDR3 spans 16 amino acids. CDR1 is MNHNS, CDR2 SASEGT, per germline. V lost 0 bases, J lost 3 bases, and 12 bases lay in between. CDR3: CASSEAGIGLNQPQHF. The DNA for the CDR3 is TGTGCCAGCAGTGAAGCGGGGATTGGCCTCAATCAGCCCCAGCATTTT.

This clone came up once. V usage is TRBV19 and J usage is TRBJ1-1, with 7 bases identical to TRBD1. With 4 bases clipped from V and 5 bases from J, the junction kept 7 bases outside the gene matches. From germline, CDR1 is LNHDA and CDR2 SQIVND (reference sequence). CDR3 length: 14 amino acids. CDR3 protein: CASSSRDSLTEAFF. For the CDR3, the DNA is TGTGCCAGTAGTAGCCGGGACAGTTTAACTGAAGCTTTCTTT.

V and J are TRBV2 and TRBJ2-1; TRBD1 matches 7 bases. Germline values: CDR1 SNHLY, CDR2 FYNNEI. V was clipped by 4 bases and J by 2 bases; unmatched bases: 5. The length of the CDR3 is 15 residues. CDR3 nucleotide sequence: TGTGCCAGCAGTGCCAGACAGGGAACCTACAATGAGCAGTTCTTC. Its translation is CASSARQGTYNEQFF.

The gene calls are TRBV6-5 and TRBJ1-1, with a possible D match to TRBD1 (5 bases). The CDR3 is 14 residues long. Trimming took off 4 bases at V and 1 base at J, with 10 bases between the two ends. Germline values: CDR1 MNHEY, CDR2 SVGAGI. DNA of the CDR3: TGTGCCAGCAGTTTTAAGCAGGGGAACACTGAAGCTTTCTTT. Its protein is CASSFKQGNTEAFF.

The chain joins TRBV24-1 to TRBJ1-5; the match to TRBD1 covers 9 bases. Germline assignment: CDR1 KGHDR and CDR2 SFDVKD. Trimming removed 4 bases from V and 4 bases from J; junction bases left unmatched: 7. There are 16 residues in the CDR3. For the CDR3, the DNA is TGTGCCACCAGTGAAAAAGGGACAGGGTGGAATCAGCCCCAGCATTTT. Amino acid sequence: CATSEKGTGWNQPQHF.

CDR3 protein: CASSQLGNTGELFF. The DNA of the CDR3 is TGTGCCAGCAGCCAGCTTGGGAACACCGGGGAGCTGTTTTTT. V usage is TRBV7-6 and J usage is TRBJ2-2; D not certain. The germline V gene has CDR1 SGHVS and CDR2 FNYEAQ. The CDR3 consists of 14 residues. V was trimmed by 5 bases and J by 1 base, leaving 8 bases between them.

Here the CDR3 DNA reads TGTGCCAGCAGCCACAGCACAGATACGCAGTATTTT. As protein: CASSHSTDTQYF. The genes are TRBV12-3 or TRBV12-4 and TRBJ2-3; D uncertain. V was shortened by 6 bases and J by 0 bases, with 4 bases between the two germline ends. CDR3 size: 12 residues.

The chain uses TRBV6-5 and TRBJ1-6, with TRBD1 identical over 9 bases. The CDR3 loop spans 14 amino acids. Germline V gene sequence: CDR1 MNHEY, CDR2 SVGAGI. J was trimmed by 10 bases and V by 6 bases; bases with no gene match: 7. The CDR3 DNA reads as TGTGCCAGCAGCCGGGACAGGGAGAGATCACCCCTCCACTTT. Its translation: CASSRDRERSPLHF.

The rearrangement uses TRBV9 and TRBJ2-5; D might be TRBD1 (5 bases). The length of the CDR3 is 15 residues. Germline CDR1 is SGDLS and CDR2 is YYNGEE. Trimming removed 0 bases at V and 2 bases at J, with 11 bases between. CDR3 residues: CASSVGAGWQETQYF. The CDR3 nucleotides are TGTGCCAGCAGCGTAGGGGCAGGGTGGCAAGAGACCCAGTACTTC.

This clone was seen once. The chain couples TRBV7-6 to TRBJ1-4; unclear D gene. The CDR3 consists of 15 residues. Per the germline V gene, CDR1 is SGHVS and CDR2 is FNYEAQ. The V end was cut by 0 bases, the J end by 7 bases, with 12 bases between. CDR3 loop: CASSLAGEGGEKLFF. CDR3 sequence (DNA): TGTGCCAGCAGCTTAGCCGGGGAAGGTGGTGAAAAACTGTTTTTT.

V gene TRBV5-4 combines with J gene TRBJ2-2; D is possibly TRBD2 (6 bases). The CDR3 extends over 16 amino acids. V was clipped by 3 bases and J by 4 bases, with 16 bases between them. The germline V gene has CDR1 SGHNT and CDR2 YYREEE (reference sequence). CDR3 loop: CASSSKKEGSTGELFF. CDR3 bases: TGTGCCAGCAGCTCCAAGAAGGAGGGGTCCACCGGGGAGCTGTTTTTT.

The chain joins TRBV7-9 to TRBJ1-5; 7 bases align to TRBD1. Trimming cost V 5 bases and J 6 bases; bases outside gene matches: 7. CDR3 size: 14 residues. Germline assignment: CDR1 SEHNR and CDR2 FQNEAQ (reference sequence). CDR3 amino acids: CASSITGDGQPQHF. In DNA form, the CDR3 reads TGTGCCAGCAGCATTACAGGGGATGGTCAGCCCCAGCATTTT.

CDR3 residues: CASSSRGRSSGANVLTF. The CDR3, as DNA: TGTGCCAGCAGCTCGAGGGGACGGAGCTCTGGGGCCAACGTCCTGACTTTC. This chain uses TRBV7-9 with TRBJ2-6; either TRBD1 or TRBD2 may fit D (5 bases each). The germline gives CDR1 SEHNR, CDR2 FQNEAQ (reference sequence). The V end was cut by 4 bases, the J end by 0 bases, with 13 bases between. This CDR3 region has 17 residues.

The chain joins TRBV6-4 to TRBJ2-2, with D maybe TRBD2 (7 bases). Germline V CDR1 and CDR2: MRHNA, SNTAGT. The CDR3 totals 18 residues. V lost 5 bases and J lost 0, with 19 bases in between. Here the CDR3 DNA reads TGTGCCAGCAGTTCTGAGGCGGGGGCTCCCACGAACACCGGGGAGCTGTTTTTT. Its protein product is CASSSEAGAPTNTGELFF.

The J gene is TRBJ1-1, the V gene TRBV6-6, with D perhaps TRBD1 (6 bases). This CDR3 spans 16 amino acids. Per germline, CDR1 MNHNY and CDR2 SVGAGI (reference sequence). V lost 7 bases and J 1 base, leaving 19 bases between the germline ends. In nucleotides, the CDR3 is TGTGCCAGCACCCCGGAGGGAGGGGGGTCGAACACTGAAGCTTTCTTT. Protein product: CASTPEGGGSNTEAFF.

The gene calls are TRBV7-8 and TRBJ1-5; a weak D match, TRBD1 (5 bases). The CDR3 has 16 amino acids. The V end was cut by 1 base, the J end by 11 bases, with 21 bases between. Germline V gene sequence: CDR1 SGHVS, CDR2 FQNEAQ. CDR3 in amino acids: CASSLGPGNNKAAQHF. The CDR3 nucleotides are TGTGCCAGCAGCTTAGGTCCAGGGAATAATAAAGCTGCCCAGCATTTT. Full variable domain (rest looked up from reference TRBV7-8 and TRBJ1-5): GAGVSQSPRYKVAKRGQDVALRCDPISGHVSLFWYQQALGQGPEFLTYFQNEAQLDKSGLPSDRFFAERPEGSVSTLKIQRTQQEDSAVYLCASSLGPGNNKAAQHFGDGTRLSIL.

The chain carries TRBV5-1 and TRBJ2-5; 11 positions match TRBD2. Germline V CDR1 and CDR2: SGHRS, YFSETQ. This CDR3 has 15 amino acids. The V gene end was trimmed by 4 bases and the J gene end by 5 bases; junction bases not matched to a gene: 7. The CDR3 nucleotides are TGCGCCAGCAGCCTAGCGGGGGGCCGGGCGGAGACCCAGTACTTC. Its protein product is CASSLAGGRAETQYF.

The J gene is TRBJ2-1, the V gene TRBV9; 10 bases are a match to TRBD2. Germline CDR1 and CDR2: SGDLS and YYNGEE. Unmatched junction bases numbered 15, after V lost 3 bases and J lost 12 bases. This CDR3 is 16 amino acids long. The CDR3 DNA follows: TGTGCCAGCAGCGCCGGCGGACGTAATATAGCGGGGGGGCAGTTCTTC. Protein: CASSAGGRNIAGGQFF.

This chain connects TRBV30 to TRBJ2-7; D is unresolved. Germline CDR1 GTSNPN, CDR2 SVGIG (reference sequence). The CDR3 runs 14 residues. The ends were cut back, 4 bases at V and 5 bases at J, with 18 bases in the middle. For the CDR3, the DNA is TGTGCCTGGAAGGCGAGTAGGAGTCTCCACGAGCAGTACTTC. Amino acids: CAWKASRSLHEQYF.

The genes are TRBV9 and TRBJ1-1; D is unclear. V lost 6 bases and J lost 0, with 6 bases in between. The germline gives CDR1 SGDLS, CDR2 YYNGEE. CDR3 length: 12 residues. CDR3 loop: CASKAVNTEAFF. The CDR3 nucleotides are TGTGCCAGCAAGGCAGTGAACACTGAAGCTTTCTTT.

The genes are TRBV2 and TRBJ1-2; the D gene is possibly TRBD1 (5 bases). Germline loops: CDR1 SNHLY, CDR2 FYNNEI. The CDR3 sequence is 11 residues long. The V gene lost 1 base and the J gene lost 8 bases, with 5 bases spanning the gap. This CDR3 is CASSEEGGYTF. CDR3 in DNA: TGTGCCAGCAGTGAAGAGGGGGGCTACACCTTC.

V and J are TRBV9 and TRBJ2-1; TRBD2 is a possible D gene (6 bases). CDR1 is SGDLS and CDR2 is YYNGEE in the germline V gene. The CDR3 sequence is 17 residues long. Trimming removed 0 bases from V and 1 base from J, with 14 bases in between. For the CDR3, the DNA is TGTGCCAGCAGCGTAGGAGGCGGGGTAGGGTCCTACAATGAGCAGTTCTTC. Its protein product is CASSVGGGVGSYNEQFF.